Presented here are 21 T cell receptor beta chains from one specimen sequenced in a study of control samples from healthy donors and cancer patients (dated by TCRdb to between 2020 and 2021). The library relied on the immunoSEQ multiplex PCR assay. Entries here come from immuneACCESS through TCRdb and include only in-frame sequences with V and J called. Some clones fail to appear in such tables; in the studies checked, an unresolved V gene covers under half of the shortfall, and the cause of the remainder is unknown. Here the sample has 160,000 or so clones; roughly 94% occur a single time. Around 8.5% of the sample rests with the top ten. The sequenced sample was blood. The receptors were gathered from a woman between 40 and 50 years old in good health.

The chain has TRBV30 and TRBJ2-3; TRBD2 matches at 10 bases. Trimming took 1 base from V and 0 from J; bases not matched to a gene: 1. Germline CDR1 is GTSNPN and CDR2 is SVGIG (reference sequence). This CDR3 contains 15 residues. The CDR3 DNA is TGTGCCTGGAGTGAGGGACTAGCGAGCACAGATACGCAGTATTTT. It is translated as CAWSEGLASTDTQYF. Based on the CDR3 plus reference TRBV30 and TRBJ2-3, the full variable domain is SQTIHQWPATLVQPVGSPLSLECTVEGTSNPNLYWYRQAAGRGLQLLFYSVGIGQISSEVPQNLSASRPQDRQFILSSKKLLLSDSGFYLCAWSEGLASTDTQYFGPGTRLTVL.

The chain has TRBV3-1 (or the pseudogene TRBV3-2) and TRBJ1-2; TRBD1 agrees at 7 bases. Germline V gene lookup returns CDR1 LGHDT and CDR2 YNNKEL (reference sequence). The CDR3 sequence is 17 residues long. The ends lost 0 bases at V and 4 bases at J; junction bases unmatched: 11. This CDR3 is CASSQDPTGITGYGYTF. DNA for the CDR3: TGTGCCAGCAGCCAAGATCCGACAGGGATTACGGGCTATGGCTACACCTTC.

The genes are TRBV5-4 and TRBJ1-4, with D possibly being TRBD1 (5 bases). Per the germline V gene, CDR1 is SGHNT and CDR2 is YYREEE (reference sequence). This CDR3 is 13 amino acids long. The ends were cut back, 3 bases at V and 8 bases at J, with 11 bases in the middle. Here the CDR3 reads CASSSQGEEKLFF. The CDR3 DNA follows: TGTGCCAGCAGCTCCCAGGGAGAGGAAAAACTGTTTTTT. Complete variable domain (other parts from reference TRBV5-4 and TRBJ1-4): ETGVTQSPTHLIKTRGQQVTLRCSSQSGHNTVSWYQQALGQGPQFIFQYYREEENGRGNFPPRFSGLQFPNYSSELNVNALELDDSALYLCASSSQGEEKLFFGSGTQLSVL.

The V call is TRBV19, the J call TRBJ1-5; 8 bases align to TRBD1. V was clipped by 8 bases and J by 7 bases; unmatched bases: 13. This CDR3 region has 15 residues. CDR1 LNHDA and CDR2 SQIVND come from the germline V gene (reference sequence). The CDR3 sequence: CASSLQGQGDQPQHF. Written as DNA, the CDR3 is TGTGCCAGTTCACTACAAGGACAGGGTGACCAGCCCCAGCATTTT. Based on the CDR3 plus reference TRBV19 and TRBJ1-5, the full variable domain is DGGITQSPKYLFRKEGQNVTLSCEQNLNHDAMYWYRQDPGQGLRLIYYSQIVNDFQKGDIAEGYSVSREKKESFPLTVTSAQKNPTAFYLCASSLQGQGDQPQHFGDGTRLSIL.

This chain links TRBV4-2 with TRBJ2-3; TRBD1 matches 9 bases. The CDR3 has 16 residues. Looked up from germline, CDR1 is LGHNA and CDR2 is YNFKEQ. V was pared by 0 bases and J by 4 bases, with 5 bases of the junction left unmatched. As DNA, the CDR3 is TGTGCCAGCAGCCAAGATCCGGGACAGGGTTCAGATACGCAGTATTTT. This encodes CASSQDPGQGSDTQYF.

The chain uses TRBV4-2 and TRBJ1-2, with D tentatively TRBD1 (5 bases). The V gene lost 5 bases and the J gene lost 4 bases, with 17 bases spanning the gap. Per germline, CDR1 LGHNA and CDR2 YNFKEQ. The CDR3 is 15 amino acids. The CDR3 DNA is TGTGCCAGCAGCGTTATCAGGGAGAATAGCTATGGCTACACCTTC. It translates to CASSVIRENSYGYTF.

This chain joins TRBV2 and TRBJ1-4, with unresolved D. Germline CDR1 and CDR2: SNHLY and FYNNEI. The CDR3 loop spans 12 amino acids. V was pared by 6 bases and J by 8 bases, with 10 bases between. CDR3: CASRNIGEKLFF. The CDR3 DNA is TGTGCCAGCAGAAATATAGGGGAAAAACTGTTTTTT.

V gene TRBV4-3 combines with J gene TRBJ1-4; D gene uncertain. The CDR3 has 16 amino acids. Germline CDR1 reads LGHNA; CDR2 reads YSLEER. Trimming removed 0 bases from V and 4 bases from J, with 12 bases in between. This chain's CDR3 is CASSQDPRTDNEKLFF. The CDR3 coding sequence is TGCGCCAGCAGCCAAGATCCCCGGACGGATAATGAAAAACTGTTTTTT.

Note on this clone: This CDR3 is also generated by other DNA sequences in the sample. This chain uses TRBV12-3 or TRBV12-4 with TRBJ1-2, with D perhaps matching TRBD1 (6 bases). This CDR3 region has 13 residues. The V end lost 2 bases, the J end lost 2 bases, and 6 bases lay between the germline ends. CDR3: CASSLTGNYGYTF. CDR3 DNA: TGTGCCAGCAGTTTAACAGGGAACTATGGCTACACCTTC.

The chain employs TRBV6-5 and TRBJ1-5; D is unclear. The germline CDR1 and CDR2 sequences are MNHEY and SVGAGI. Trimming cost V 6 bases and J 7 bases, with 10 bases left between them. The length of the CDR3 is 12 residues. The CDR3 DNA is TGTGCCAGCAGCTTTGGGCAACAGCCCCAGCATTTT. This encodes CASSFGQQPQHF.

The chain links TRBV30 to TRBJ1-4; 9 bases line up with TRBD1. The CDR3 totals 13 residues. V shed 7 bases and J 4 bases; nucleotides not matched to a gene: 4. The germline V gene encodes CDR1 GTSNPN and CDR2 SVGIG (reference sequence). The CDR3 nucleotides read TGTGCCTTACCGGGACAGGGTAATGAAAAACTGTTTTTT. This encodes CALPGQGNEKLFF. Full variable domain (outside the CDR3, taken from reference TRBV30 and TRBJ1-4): SQTIHQWPATLVQPVGSPLSLECTVEGTSNPNLYWYRQAAGRGLQLLFYSVGIGQISSEVPQNLSASRPQDRQFILSSKKLLLSDSGFYLCALPGQGNEKLFFGSGTQLSVL.

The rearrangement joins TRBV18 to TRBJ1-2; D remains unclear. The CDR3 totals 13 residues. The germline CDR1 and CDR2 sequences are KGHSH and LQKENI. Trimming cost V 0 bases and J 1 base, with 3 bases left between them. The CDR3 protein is CASSPPGNYGYTF. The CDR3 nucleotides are TGTGCCAGCTCACCACCGGGTAACTATGGCTACACCTTC.

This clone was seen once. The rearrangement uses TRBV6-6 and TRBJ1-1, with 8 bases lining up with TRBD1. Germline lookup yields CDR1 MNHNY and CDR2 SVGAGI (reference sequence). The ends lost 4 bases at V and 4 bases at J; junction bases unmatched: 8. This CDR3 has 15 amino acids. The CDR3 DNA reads TGTGCCAGCAGTTCGGACAGGGATCCGTCCACTGAAGCTTTCTTT. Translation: CASSSDRDPSTEAFF.

The CDR3 loop is CASSQDHTLNSPLHF. For the CDR3, the DNA is TGTGCCAGCAGCCAAGATCACACCCTGAATTCACCCCTCCACTTT. The chain links TRBV3-1 (or the pseudogene TRBV3-2) to TRBJ1-6; D gene ambiguous. Trimming cost V 0 bases and J 7 bases, with 10 bases left between them. Germline-derived CDR1 and CDR2 are LGHDT and YNNKEL (reference sequence). This CDR3 contains 15 residues.

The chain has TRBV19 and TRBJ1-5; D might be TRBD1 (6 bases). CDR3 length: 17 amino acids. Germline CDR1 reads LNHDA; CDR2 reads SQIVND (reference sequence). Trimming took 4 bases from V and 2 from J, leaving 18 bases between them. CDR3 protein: CASSTSTGSEGNQPQHF. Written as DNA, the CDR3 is TGTGCCAGTAGTACCTCGACAGGTAGTGAAGGCAATCAGCCCCAGCATTTT. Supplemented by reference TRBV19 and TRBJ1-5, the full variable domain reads DGGITQSPKYLFRKEGQNVTLSCEQNLNHDAMYWYRQDPGQGLRLIYYSQIVNDFQKGDIAEGYSVSREKKESFPLTVTSAQKNPTAFYLCASSTSTGSEGNQPQHFGDGTRLSIL.

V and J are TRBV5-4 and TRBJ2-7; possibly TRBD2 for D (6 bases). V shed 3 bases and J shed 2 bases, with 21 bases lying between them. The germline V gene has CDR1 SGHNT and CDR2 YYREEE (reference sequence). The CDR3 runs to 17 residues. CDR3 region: CASSSARFSGETYEQYF. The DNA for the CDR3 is TGTGCCAGCAGCTCCGCCCGGTTTAGCGGCGAGACCTACGAGCAGTACTTC. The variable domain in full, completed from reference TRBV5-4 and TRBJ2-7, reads ETGVTQSPTHLIKTRGQQVTLRCSSQSGHNTVSWYQQALGQGPQFIFQYYREEENGRGNFPPRFSGLQFPNYSSELNVNALELDDSALYLCASSSARFSGETYEQYFGPGTRLTVT.

DNA for the CDR3: TGTGCCAGCGCTTCACGGCGGGGCCAAGAGACCCAGTACTTC. The encoded protein is CASASRRGQETQYF. This chain joins TRBV7-2 and TRBJ2-5, with a possible D match to TRBD2 (6 bases). The V gene's germline CDR1 is SGHTA and CDR2 FQGNSA. Trimming took off 8 bases at V and 1 base at J, with 14 bases between the two ends. The CDR3 has 14 amino acids.

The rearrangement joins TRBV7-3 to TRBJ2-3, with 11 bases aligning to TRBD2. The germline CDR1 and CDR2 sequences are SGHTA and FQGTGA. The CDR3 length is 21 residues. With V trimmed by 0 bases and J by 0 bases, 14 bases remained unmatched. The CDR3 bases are TGTGCCAGCAGCTTAACGGGGTGGTTCAGGGGGACTAGCGGAAGCACAGATACGCAGTATTTT. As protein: CASSLTGWFRGTSGSTDTQYF.

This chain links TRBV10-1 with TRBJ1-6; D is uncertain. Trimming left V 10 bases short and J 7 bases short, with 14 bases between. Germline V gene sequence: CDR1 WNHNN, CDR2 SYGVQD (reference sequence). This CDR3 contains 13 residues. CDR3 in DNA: TGCGCCACCTCCGGACGGGGAAATTCACCCCTCCACTTT. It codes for CATSGRGNSPLHF.

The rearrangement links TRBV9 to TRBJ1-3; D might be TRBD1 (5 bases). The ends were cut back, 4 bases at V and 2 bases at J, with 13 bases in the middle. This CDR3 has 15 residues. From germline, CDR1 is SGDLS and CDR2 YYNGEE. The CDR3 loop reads CASSSWQGTGNTIYF. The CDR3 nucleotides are TGTGCCAGCAGCTCGTGGCAGGGTACTGGAAACACCATATATTTT.

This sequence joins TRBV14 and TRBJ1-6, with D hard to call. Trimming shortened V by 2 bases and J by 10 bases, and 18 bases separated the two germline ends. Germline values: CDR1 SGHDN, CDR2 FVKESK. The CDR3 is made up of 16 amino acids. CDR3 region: CASSQTGGELRSPLHF. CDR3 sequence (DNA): TGTGCCAGCAGCCAAACCGGCGGGGAGCTCCGCTCACCCCTCCACTTT.